Listed here are 23 T cell receptor beta chains from one sample, sequenced in a study of CD8 T cells in Susac syndrome. Random hexamers were used to reverse transcribe an amount of roughly 0.5 to 1 ug RNA. MiXCR, applied by TCRdb to the immunoSEQ multiplex PCR reads, yields one record per CDR3 protein. Found here are approximately 270,000 distinct CDR3 sequences, roughly 95% of them singletons; the top ten hold 0.065% to 0.08%. Sequencing was carried out using CD4+ T cells from PBMCs. Receptors were obtained from a human donor with multiple sclerosis.

The CDR3 sequence: CASSLLAGGPGSYNEQFF. CDR3 nucleotides: TGTGCCAGCAGTTTACTGGCGGGAGGGCCGGGGTCCTACAATGAGCAGTTCTTC. The genes are TRBV27 and TRBJ2-1; 9 nucleotides agree with TRBD2. From germline, CDR1 is MNHEY and CDR2 SMNVEV (reference sequence). This CDR3 comprises 18 residues. The V gene end was trimmed by 2 bases and the J gene end by 1 base; junction bases not matched to a gene: 9.

This sequence joins TRBV24-1 and TRBJ2-1; 10 bases are shared with TRBD1. This CDR3 is 16 amino acids long. Germline V gene sequence: CDR1 KGHDR, CDR2 SFDVKD. The J segment lost 2 bases and the V segment lost 4 bases, leaving 4 bases of the junction unmatched. CDR3 amino acids: CATSDPGQGAYNEQFF. The DNA for the CDR3 is TGTGCCACCAGTGACCCCGGACAGGGGGCCTACAATGAGCAGTTCTTC.

The genes are TRBV30 and TRBJ2-1; 7 positions match TRBD1. The germline V gene has CDR1 GTSNPN and CDR2 SVGIG (reference sequence). The length of the CDR3 is 13 residues. V shed 5 bases and J 0 bases; nucleotides not matched to a gene: 1. The CDR3 bases are TGTGCCTGGGACAGGGACTCCTACAATGAGCAGTTCTTC. Residues: CAWDRDSYNEQFF.

V and J are TRBV7-9 and TRBJ2-7, with a weak D call TRBD2 (6 bases). CDR3 size: 13 residues. In germline, CDR1 is SEHNR, CDR2 FQNEAQ (reference sequence). Trimming took 3 bases from V and 2 from J, leaving 8 bases between them. The CDR3 protein is CASSFPGAYEQYF. The CDR3 DNA is TGTGCCAGCAGCTTTCCGGGGGCCTACGAGCAGTACTTC.

This chain uses TRBV28 with TRBJ1-6; 7 nucleotides match TRBD1. V lost 6 bases, J lost 7 bases, and 9 bases stayed unmatched. Germline V gene lookup returns CDR1 MDHEN and CDR2 SYDVKM. CDR3 length: 15 residues. The CDR3 reads CASSPTTGMNSPLHF. The CDR3 region has the DNA TGTGCCAGCAGCCCCACGACAGGGATGAATTCACCCCTCCACTTT.

This sequence joins TRBV29-1 and TRBJ1-2; D is unclear. Trimming left V 5 bases short and J 6 bases short, with 7 bases between. Germline V gene lookup returns CDR1 SQVTM and CDR2 ANQGSEA. This CDR3 has 10 residues. The CDR3 nucleotides read TGCAGCGTTAGGATGGATGGCTACACCTTC. Its translation is CSVRMDGYTF.

This clonotype occurred once. V gene TRBV6-1 combines with J gene TRBJ1-2; a possible D gene is TRBD1 (5 bases). Per the germline V gene, CDR1 is MNHNS and CDR2 is SASEGT. The V end was cut by 7 bases, the J end by 4 bases, with 22 bases between. The CDR3 has 16 residues. The CDR3 DNA sequence: TGTGCCAGCACCAAAGGGGCGGAACTTACAATCTATGGCTACACCTTC. It is translated as CASTKGAELTIYGYTF.

This rearrangement joins TRBV24-1 to TRBJ2-3; D gene ambiguous. The CDR3 sequence is 13 residues long. Trimming left V 4 bases short and J 4 bases short, with 8 bases between. Germline CDR1 and CDR2: KGHDR and SFDVKD. The chain's CDR3 is CATSEVSADTQYF. The CDR3 coding sequence is TGTGCCACCAGTGAGGTTTCGGCAGATACGCAGTATTTT.

The chain is built from TRBV20-1 and TRBJ2-7; 9 positions match TRBD1. The CDR3 loop spans 13 amino acids. With V trimmed by 6 bases and J by 5 bases, 8 bases remained unmatched. Germline values: CDR1 DFQATT, CDR2 SNEGSKA (reference sequence). CDR3 bases: TGCAGTGCCGGTCGGGACAGGGAACACGAGCAGTACTTC. Residues: CSAGRDREHEQYF.

The chain has TRBV2 and TRBJ1-1; D is unclear. Germline assignment: CDR1 SNHLY and CDR2 FYNNEI. CDR3 length: 12 amino acids. The ends were cut back, 1 base at V and 9 bases at J, with 9 bases in the middle. The CDR3 here is CASSEVSTKAFF. DNA of the CDR3: TGTGCCAGCAGTGAAGTCTCGACGAAAGCTTTCTTT.

J is TRBJ1-5 and V is TRBV18, with a possible D match to TRBD1 (5 bases). Germline V lookup: CDR1 KGHSH, CDR2 LQKENI. This CDR3 spans 14 amino acids. V gave up 2 bases and J gave up 11 bases, with 16 bases separating them. The CDR3 DNA reads TGTGCCAGCTCACCAGATCAGGGAGTCTTGGCCCAGCATTTT. This translates into CASSPDQGVLAQHF.

The chain carries TRBV29-1 and TRBJ1-5; D is unresolved. There are 13 residues in the CDR3. The germline V gene has CDR1 SQVTM and CDR2 ANQGSEA. The V end lost 4 bases, the J end lost 2 bases, and 9 bases lay between the germline ends. The CDR3 DNA reads as TGCAGCGTTGCAAATTCGGGCAATCAGCCCCAGCATTTT. This sequence encodes CSVANSGNQPQHF.

This rearrangement joins TRBV25-1 to TRBJ1-3; 7 nucleotides line up with TRBD1. Trimming took 4 bases from V and 0 from J; bases not matched to a gene: 6. The CDR3 has 16 residues. Germline V gene lookup returns CDR1 MGHDK and CDR2 SYGVNS. The CDR3: CASSGGQADSGNTIYF. The CDR3 nucleotides read TGTGCCAGCAGTGGTGGACAGGCCGACTCTGGAAACACCATATATTTT.

The rearrangement links TRBV7-9 to TRBJ2-1; 10 positions match TRBD2. Per germline, CDR1 SEHNR and CDR2 FQNEAQ (reference sequence). This CDR3 has 13 residues. V shed 5 bases, J shed 7 bases, and the junction held 2 bases outside the gene matches. DNA of the CDR3: TGTGCCAGCAGCACTAGCGGGACTAATGAGCAGTTCTTC. It translates to CASSTSGTNEQFF.

CDR3 sequence: CASSPLTSGGATDTQYF. CDR3 sequence (DNA): TGTGCCAGCAGCCCCCTGACTAGCGGGGGGGCGACAGATACGCAGTATTTT. The chain joins TRBV3-1 to TRBJ2-3, with 14 bases that match TRBD2. Trimming took 4 bases from V and 3 from J; bases not matched to a gene: 6. This CDR3 spans 17 amino acids. Germline CDR1 reads LGHDT; CDR2 reads YNNKEL (reference sequence).

This chain connects TRBV29-1 to TRBJ1-4; maybe TRBD1 (5 bases). The ends were cut back, 5 bases at V and 3 bases at J, with 13 bases in the middle. The CDR3 has 14 residues. The germline CDR1 and CDR2 sequences are SQVTM and ANQGSEA. CDR3 DNA: TGCAGCGTTCAATCCGGGACCGCTAATGAAAAACTGTTTTTT. Amino acids: CSVQSGTANEKLFF.

The V gene is TRBV3-1, the J gene TRBJ1-3; no clear D gene. Trimming left V 0 bases short and J 0 bases short, with 9 bases between. Germline assignment: CDR1 LGHDT and CDR2 YNNKEL (reference sequence). The length of the CDR3 is 16 residues. The CDR3 nucleotides read TGTGCCAGCAGCCAAGAGGGCGGTATCTCTGGAAACACCATATATTTT. Translating it yields CASSQEGGISGNTIYF.

The rearrangement links TRBV15 to TRBJ1-5; D is uncertain. The CDR3 runs 17 residues. V lost 0 bases and J 5 bases, leaving 17 bases between the germline ends. CDR1 is LNHNV, CDR2 YYDKDF, per germline (reference sequence). In DNA, the CDR3 is TGTGCCACCAGCAGAGATGTGTTCGGGTCGACGGATCAGCCCCAGCATTTT. Protein product: CATSRDVFGSTDQPQHF.

The chain joins TRBV28 to TRBJ1-3, with a possible D match to TRBD1 (5 bases). Trimming cost V 6 bases and J 2 bases, with 17 bases left between them. CDR3 size: 16 residues. Per germline, CDR1 MDHEN and CDR2 SYDVKM. CDR3 protein: CASRDILNRPGNTIYF. The CDR3 DNA reads TGTGCCAGCAGGGACATCCTCAACCGGCCTGGAAACACCATATATTTT.

The genes are TRBV7-9 and TRBJ2-7, with 7 bases aligning to TRBD2. The CDR3 length is 13 residues. The V gene's germline CDR1 is SEHNR and CDR2 FQNEAQ (reference sequence). V shed 3 bases, J shed 6 bases, and the junction held 5 bases outside the gene matches. The CDR3 sequence: CASSLGRELEQYV. CDR3 DNA: TGTGCCAGCAGCTTGGGGCGGGAGCTCGAGCAGTACGTC.

The V and J genes are TRBV11-1 and TRBJ2-5; unclear D gene. CDR3 length equals 16 residues. Per germline, CDR1 SGHAT and CDR2 FQDESV (reference sequence). The V end was cut by 0 bases, the J end by 1 base, with 12 bases between. CDR3 sequence reads: CASSLAHSVFQETQYF. In nucleotides, the CDR3 is TGTGCCAGCAGCTTAGCTCATTCTGTGTTCCAAGAGACCCAGTACTTC.

J is TRBJ2-1 and V is TRBV7-9, with D perhaps matching TRBD2 (6 bases). V gave up 3 bases and J gave up 4 bases, with 10 bases separating them. This CDR3 is built from 14 residues. The germline V gene encodes CDR1 SEHNR and CDR2 FQNEAQ (reference sequence). CDR3 sequence: CASSLLGGYNEQFF. Here the CDR3 DNA reads TGTGCCAGCAGCTTGCTGGGGGGATACAATGAGCAGTTCTTC.

The rearrangement joins TRBV19 to TRBJ2-1, with 7 nucleotides matching TRBD1. The J call may not be correct, given that the DNA end is closer to TRBJ2-7. CDR3 length: 15 residues. The germline gives CDR1 LNHDA, CDR2 SQIVND (reference sequence). The CDR3 region is CASSTDGTVASGQYF. In DNA form, the CDR3 reads TGTGCCAGTAGTACCGACGGGACAGTAGCCTCCGGGCAGTACTTC.